This T cell receptor beta chain was observed in a study of blood T cell repertoires in COVID-19. Across the whole study: There were acute and convalescent COVID-19 samples, and they came from the United States, Italy and Spain. PBMCs, B-cell-depleted T cells, or T cells provided the cDNA or gDNA that made up the material.

Trimming took off 3 bases at V and 8 bases at J, with 13 bases between the two ends. Germline values: CDR1 KGHSH, CDR2 LQKENI. This CDR3 is built from 14 residues. As handled by the study authors: Estimates of nucleated cell counts were drawn from the amplification of reference gene primers. The protocol was immunoSEQ multiplex PCR, while the TCRdb copy is restricted to in-frame clones and leaves out a portion. Clone size and V and J calls were adopted from that table, with D and trimming inferred from the DNA. The sample includes about 27,000 clones, 75% to 90% of them seen just once. Material: peripheral blood. V usage is TRBV18 and J usage is TRBJ2-2; no firm D call. The receptor was isolated from a woman older than 75 with acute or convalescent COVID-19. CDR3 in amino acids: CASSPSPLKGELFF. CDR3 coding DNA: TGTGCCAGCTCACCGAGTCCGCTAAAGGGGGAGCTGTTTTTT.